This T cell receptor (beta chain) was sequenced in a study of blood T cell repertoires in COVID-19. Overall study context: T cells, B-cell-depleted T cells, or PBMCs supplied cDNA or gDNA.

The V gene's germline CDR1 is SGHVS and CDR2 FQNEAQ. The J segment lost 8 bases and the V segment lost 4 bases, leaving 8 bases of the junction unmatched. There are 15 residues in the CDR3. Clones were read by immunoSEQ multiplex PCR, and TCRdb kept only the in-frame ones, dropping some. The sample yields more than 60,000 clones, about 85% seen once. This chain joins TRBV7-8 and TRBJ1-4; 9 bases are a match to TRBD1. This receptor was identified in a man aged 60 to 69 with active or convalescent COVID-19. Sample: peripheral blood. In DNA form, the CDR3 reads TGTGCCAGCAGCTCGAGCGGGACAGGGCCCGAAAAACTGTTTTTT. Its translation is CASSSSGTGPEKLFF.